These 18 T cell receptor beta chains share one sample of origin, sequenced in a study of T cell changes during pregnancy in multiple sclerosis (dated by TCRdb to the late 2010s). Libraries came from the immunoSEQ multiplex PCR assay. TCRdb's version of the immuneACCESS table is confined to in-frame rearrangements and falls short of the full clone set. An unresolved V gene accounts for under half of the shortfall where checked; the remainder is of unknown origin. The sample table contains about 60,000 clones; only one count was recorded for about 92% of them. The ten largest make up around 6.8% of the sample. The sequences come from peripheral blood, collected in the third trimester of pregnancy. All receptors come from a female donor in good health, enrolled as a control in a pregnancy study.

The chain couples TRBV5-1 to TRBJ2-2, with 7 bases that match TRBD2. Trimming took 7 bases from V and 3 from J; bases not matched to a gene: 3. Germline assignment: CDR1 SGHRS and CDR2 YFSETQ. The CDR3 is 13 residues long. CDR3 protein: CASRRGDTGELFF. The CDR3 region has the DNA TGCGCCAGCCGCCGGGGGGACACCGGGGAGCTGTTTTTT.

This chain joins TRBV18 and TRBJ1-2; TRBD1 matches at 8 bases. Germline V gives CDR1 KGHSH, CDR2 LQKENI. The CDR3 totals 15 residues. J was trimmed by 4 bases and V by 2 bases; bases with no gene match: 6. The CDR3 sequence is CASSPGQGNSYGYTF. The DNA of the CDR3 is TGTGCCAGCTCACCAGGACAGGGAAATTCCTATGGCTACACCTTC.

There are a few counts of this clone. The chain is built from TRBV7-2 and TRBJ2-7, with D perhaps matching TRBD1 (6 bases). The V and J ends lost 5 bases and 4 bases respectively, with 9 bases between them. The CDR3 has 12 residues. Germline CDR1 SGHTA, CDR2 FQGNSA. In DNA, the CDR3 is TGTGCCAGCAGCGCACAGGGATACGAGCAGTACTTC. Protein sequence: CASSAQGYEQYF.

J is TRBJ2-1 and V is TRBV25-1; maybe TRBD2 (6 bases). Trimming pared 8 bases from V and 3 bases from J, leaving 17 bases between. CDR3 length equals 15 residues. Germline V gene data show CDR1 as MGHDK and CDR2 as SYGVNS. The CDR3 region has the DNA TGTGCCAGCCCCACCCTAGCGCTAGTCTACAATGAGCAGTTCTTC. It is translated as CASPTLALVYNEQFF. The variable domain in full, with the rest retrieved from reference TRBV25-1 and TRBJ2-1, is EADIYQTPRYLVIGTGKKITLECSQTMGHDKMYWYQQDPGMELHLIHYSYGVNSTEKGDLSSESTVSRIRTEHFPLTLESARPSHTSQYLCASPTLALVYNEQFFGPGTRLTVL.

This chain connects TRBV5-1 to TRBJ2-7; 10 positions agree with TRBD1. The germline gives CDR1 SGHRS, CDR2 YFSETQ. CDR3 size: 17 residues. Unmatched junction bases numbered 10, after V lost 2 bases and J lost 2 bases. Here the CDR3 reads CASSFGTGVSETYEQYF. CDR3 nucleotide sequence: TGCGCCAGCAGCTTCGGGACAGGGGTATCCGAGACCTACGAGCAGTACTTC.

CDR3 in DNA: TGTGCCAGCAGCCAAGAACCGGGACAGGGGCACAATGAGCAGTTCTTC. Protein: CASSQEPGQGHNEQFF. The rearrangement joins TRBV4-2 to TRBJ2-1; TRBD1 agrees at 10 bases. J gave up 5 bases and V 0 bases, and 4 bases lay outside the gene matches. The V gene's germline CDR1 is LGHNA and CDR2 YNFKEQ. CDR3 length: 16 residues.

The V call is TRBV7-2, the J call TRBJ1-1; 8 bases are a match to TRBD1. Germline V gene lookup returns CDR1 SGHTA and CDR2 FQGNSA. V lost 3 bases and J lost 4; bases outside the gene matches: 10. This CDR3 contains 16 residues. The CDR3 here is CASSFDPIGQGTEAFF. CDR3 bases: TGTGCCAGCAGCTTTGACCCCATAGGACAGGGCACTGAAGCTTTCTTT.

In this sample, this clone turned up a few times. V is TRBV7-8 and J is TRBJ2-1; the match to TRBD1 covers 11 bases. CDR3 length equals 15 residues. V lost 2 bases to trimming and J lost 9 bases; unmatched junction nucleotides: 6. From germline, CDR1 is SGHVS and CDR2 FQNEAQ. In DNA form, the CDR3 reads TGTGCCAGCAGCTTATGGGACAGGGGGGACGGTGAGCAGTTCTTC. Translating it yields CASSLWDRGDGEQFF.

This chain uses TRBV7-2 with TRBJ1-4; 11 positions agree with TRBD1. The CDR3 has 17 residues. Germline CDR1 is SGHTA and CDR2 is FQGNSA. V gave up 1 base and J gave up 4 bases; unmatched junction bases: 5. This CDR3 is CASSLVGQGAVNEKLFF. The CDR3 region has the DNA TGTGCCAGCAGCTTAGTTGGACAGGGGGCAGTTAATGAAAAACTGTTTTTT. Drawing the rest from reference TRBV7-2 and TRBJ1-4, the complete variable domain is GAGVSQSPSNKVTEKGKDVELRCDPISGHTALYWYRQSLGQGLEFLIYFQGNSAPDKSGLPSDRFSAERTGGSVSTLTIQRTQQEDSAVYLCASSLVGQGAVNEKLFFGSGTQLSVL.

This chain links TRBV5-6 with TRBJ2-7, with D perhaps matching TRBD2 (5 bases). V was cut by 2 bases and J by 7 bases, with 16 bases left in between. Germline V lookup: CDR1 SGHDT, CDR2 YYEEEE. The CDR3 covers 14 residues. DNA for the CDR3: TGTGCCAGCAGCTTTCCCCTGGCGGGCGTAGAGCAGTACTTC. This sequence encodes CASSFPLAGVEQYF.

The rearrangement links TRBV19 to TRBJ2-7; 13 bases are shared with TRBD2. Germline values: CDR1 LNHDA, CDR2 SQIVND (reference sequence). This CDR3 contains 15 residues. Trimming at V came to 6 bases and at J to 2 bases, leaving 4 bases not matched to a gene. The CDR3 loop is CASSPGLAGAYEQYF. Written as DNA, the CDR3 is TGTGCCAGTAGCCCAGGACTAGCGGGAGCCTACGAGCAGTACTTC.

This sequence joins TRBV2 and TRBJ2-3, with a weak D call TRBD1 (6 bases). Germline assignment: CDR1 SNHLY and CDR2 FYNNEI. The CDR3 sequence is 11 residues long. V was pared by 10 bases and J by 9 bases, with 14 bases between. CDR3 in amino acids: CATRRQGTQYF. The DNA of the CDR3 is TGTGCCACCCGGAGGCAGGGGACGCAGTATTTT. The full variable domain, its missing parts supplied by reference TRBV2 and TRBJ2-3, is EPEVTQTPSHQVTQMGQEVILRCVPISNHLYFYWYRQILGQKVEFLVSFYNNEISEKSEIFDDQFSVERPDGSNFTLKIRSTKLEDSAMYFCATRRQGTQYFGPGTRLTVL.

This chain uses TRBV6-4 with TRBJ1-5, with unresolved D. The CDR3 runs 13 residues. Between the trimmed V and J ends, which lost 7 bases and 1 base, there was a span of 8 bases. CDR1 is MRHNA and CDR2 is SNTAGT in the germline V gene. CDR3 coding DNA: TGTGCCAGCACCTTACAGAGCAATCAGCCCCAGCATTTT. Its translation: CASTLQSNQPQHF.

The V and J genes are TRBV27 and TRBJ2-2, with 15 positions matching TRBD2. Trimming cost V 0 bases and J 7 bases; bases outside gene matches: 9. CDR3 length: 19 residues. CDR1 is MNHEY and CDR2 is SMNVEV in the germline V gene (reference sequence). The CDR3 is CASSLSQWGLAGGDGELFF. DNA of the CDR3: TGTGCCAGCAGTTTATCCCAATGGGGACTAGCGGGAGGAGACGGGGAGCTGTTTTTT.

The chain carries TRBV5-6 and TRBJ2-3, with D hard to call. The length of the CDR3 is 11 residues. Trimming pared 5 bases from V and 6 bases from J, leaving 7 bases between. CDR1 and CDR2 from the germline V gene are SGHDT and YYEEEE. The CDR3 DNA reads as TGTGCCAGCAGTACAAGTGATACGCAGTATTTT. As protein: CASSTSDTQYF.

The gene calls are TRBV9 and TRBJ1-1; D gene uncertain. The ends were cut back, 0 bases at V and 2 bases at J, with 5 bases in the middle. This CDR3 is built from 13 residues. CDR1 SGDLS and CDR2 YYNGEE come from the germline V gene. The CDR3: CASSVGSNTEAFF. The CDR3 nucleotides are TGTGCCAGCAGCGTAGGAAGCAACACTGAAGCTTTCTTT. Full variable domain (rest looked up from reference TRBV9 and TRBJ1-1): DSGVTQTPKHLITATGQRVTLRCSPRSGDLSVYWYQQSLDQGLQFLIQYYNGEERAKGNILERFSAQQFPDLHSELNLSSLELGDSALYFCASSVGSNTEAFFGQGTRLTVV.

V gene TRBV10-3 combines with J gene TRBJ2-2; 14 bases are a match to TRBD2. Germline assignment: CDR1 ENHRY and CDR2 SYGVKD. V lost 7 bases and J lost 6; bases outside the gene matches: 4. The CDR3 runs 15 residues. The CDR3 loop is CAITRTSGRSGELFF. CDR3 in DNA: TGTGCCATCACCAGGACTAGCGGGAGGTCCGGGGAGCTGTTTTTT.

The genes are TRBV4-2 and TRBJ2-3; D may be TRBD2 (6 bases). Between the trimmed V and J ends, which lost 1 base and 4 bases, there was a span of 15 bases. The germline V gene encodes CDR1 LGHNA and CDR2 YNFKEQ. This CDR3 region has 16 residues. The CDR3 loop reads CASSQVVGGRPDTQYF. The CDR3 DNA reads TGTGCCAGCAGCCAAGTGGTGGGGGGACGGCCAGATACGCAGTATTTT.